This T cell receptor beta chain was identified during a study of shared clonotypes between healthy human individuals. The donor population consisted of healthy HIV-negative adults with no recent acute infections or vaccinations. As processed by the authors: Filtering of immunoSEQ junctional sequences could not match full-length read filtering. The assay was immunoSEQ multiplex PCR, and TCRdb's table has in-frame clones only and misses some. The D gene and trimming were derived from the DNA, and the V and J assignments and clone size from that table. The profile shows some 480,000 clones, 79% of them singletons. Material: PBMCs. The source of this sequence is a woman aged 35 to 49 in good health. Some clones in this sample may be carry-over from other donors' samples.

The CDR3 is CASSSGQTGSGNTIYF. CDR3 DNA: TGCGCCAGCAGCTCGGGACAGACAGGATCTGGAAACACCATATATTTT. V and J are TRBV5-1 and TRBJ1-3, with 7 nucleotides matching TRBD1. This CDR3 comprises 16 residues. The germline gives CDR1 SGHRS, CDR2 YFSETQ. V dropped 3 bases and J dropped 1; count of bases not matched to a gene: 7. Full variable domain (remainder filled in from reference TRBV5-1 and TRBJ1-3): KAGVTQTPRYLIKTRGQQVTLSCSPISGHRSVSWYQQTPGQGLQFLFEYFSETQRNKGNFPGRFSGRQFSNSRSEMNVSTLELGDSALYLCASSSGQTGSGNTIYFGEGSWLTVV.